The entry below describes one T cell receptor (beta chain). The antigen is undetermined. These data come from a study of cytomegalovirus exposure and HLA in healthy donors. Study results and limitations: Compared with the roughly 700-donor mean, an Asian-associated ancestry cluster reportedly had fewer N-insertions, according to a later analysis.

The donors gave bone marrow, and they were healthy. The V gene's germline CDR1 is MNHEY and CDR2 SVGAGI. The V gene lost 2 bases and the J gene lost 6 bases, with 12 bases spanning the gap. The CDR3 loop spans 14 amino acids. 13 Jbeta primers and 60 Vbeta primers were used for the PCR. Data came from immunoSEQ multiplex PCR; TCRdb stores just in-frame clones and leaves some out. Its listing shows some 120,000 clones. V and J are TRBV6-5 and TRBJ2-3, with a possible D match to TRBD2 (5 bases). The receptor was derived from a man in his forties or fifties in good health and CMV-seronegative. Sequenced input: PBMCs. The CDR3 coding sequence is TGTGCCAGCAGTTACACCTCTACGGGGGATACGCAGTATTTT. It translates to CASSYTSTGDTQYF.